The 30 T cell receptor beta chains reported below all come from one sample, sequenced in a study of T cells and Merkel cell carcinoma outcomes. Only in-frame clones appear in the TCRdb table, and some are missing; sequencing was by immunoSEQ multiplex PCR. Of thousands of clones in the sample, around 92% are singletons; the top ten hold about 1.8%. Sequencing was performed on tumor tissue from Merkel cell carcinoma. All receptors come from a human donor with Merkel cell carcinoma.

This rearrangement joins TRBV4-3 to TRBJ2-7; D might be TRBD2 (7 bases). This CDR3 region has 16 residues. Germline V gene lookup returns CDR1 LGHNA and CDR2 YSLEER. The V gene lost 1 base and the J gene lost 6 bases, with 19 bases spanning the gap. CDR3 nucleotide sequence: TGCGCCAGCAGCCAAGGAGGGGGGGGGTTGGACGGCGAGCAGTACTTC. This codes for CASSQGGGGLDGEQYF.

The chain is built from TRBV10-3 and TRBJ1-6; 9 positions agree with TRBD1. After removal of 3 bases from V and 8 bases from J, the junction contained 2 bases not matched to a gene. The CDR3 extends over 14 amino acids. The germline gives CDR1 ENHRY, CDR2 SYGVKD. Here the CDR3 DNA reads TGTGCCATCAGTGACCGGGACAGGGATTCACCCCTCCACTTT. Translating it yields CAISDRDRDSPLHF.

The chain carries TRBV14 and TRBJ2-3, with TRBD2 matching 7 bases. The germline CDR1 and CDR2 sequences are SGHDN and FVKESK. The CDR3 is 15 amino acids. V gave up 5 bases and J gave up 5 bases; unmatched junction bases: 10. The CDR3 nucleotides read TGTGCCAGCAGCTTGATGGGAACGGGAGGAGATACGCAGTATTTT. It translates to CASSLMGTGGDTQYF.

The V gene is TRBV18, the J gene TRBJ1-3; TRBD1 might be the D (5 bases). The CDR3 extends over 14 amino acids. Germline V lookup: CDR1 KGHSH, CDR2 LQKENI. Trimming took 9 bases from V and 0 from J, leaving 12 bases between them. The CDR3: CASSTGGSGNTIYF. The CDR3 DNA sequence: TGTGCCAGTTCTACGGGGGGCTCTGGAAACACCATATATTTT.

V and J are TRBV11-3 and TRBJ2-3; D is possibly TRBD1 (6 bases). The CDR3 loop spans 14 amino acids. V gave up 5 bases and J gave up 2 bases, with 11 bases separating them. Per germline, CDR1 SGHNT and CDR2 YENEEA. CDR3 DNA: TGTGCCAGCAGCGATAGGACAGCCACAGATACGCAGTATTTT. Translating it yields CASSDRTATDTQYF.

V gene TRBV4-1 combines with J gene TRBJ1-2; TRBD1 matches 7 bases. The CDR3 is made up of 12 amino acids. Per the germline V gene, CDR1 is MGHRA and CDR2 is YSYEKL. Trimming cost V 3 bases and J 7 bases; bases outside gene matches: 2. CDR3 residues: CASSHRTGGYTF. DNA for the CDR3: TGCGCCAGCAGCCACCGGACAGGTGGCTACACCTTC.

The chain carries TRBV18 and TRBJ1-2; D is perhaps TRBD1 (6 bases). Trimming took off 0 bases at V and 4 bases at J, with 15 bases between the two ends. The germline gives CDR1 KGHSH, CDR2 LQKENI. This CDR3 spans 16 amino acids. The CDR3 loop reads CASSPPQGGIGYGYTF. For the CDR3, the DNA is TGTGCCAGCTCACCACCACAGGGTGGTATCGGCTATGGCTACACCTTC.

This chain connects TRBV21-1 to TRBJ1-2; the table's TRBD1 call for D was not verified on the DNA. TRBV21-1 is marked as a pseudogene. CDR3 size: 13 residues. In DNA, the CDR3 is TGTGCCAGCAAAAGACAGGGGAGGTATGGCTACACCTTC. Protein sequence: CASKRQGRYGYTF.

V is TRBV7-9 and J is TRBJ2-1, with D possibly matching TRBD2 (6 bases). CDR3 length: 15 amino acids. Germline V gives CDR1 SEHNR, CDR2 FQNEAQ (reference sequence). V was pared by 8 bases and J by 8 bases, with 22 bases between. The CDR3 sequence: CASQMAGRPSDEQFF. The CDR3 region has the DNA TGTGCCAGCCAAATGGCGGGACGGCCTTCGGATGAGCAGTTCTTC.

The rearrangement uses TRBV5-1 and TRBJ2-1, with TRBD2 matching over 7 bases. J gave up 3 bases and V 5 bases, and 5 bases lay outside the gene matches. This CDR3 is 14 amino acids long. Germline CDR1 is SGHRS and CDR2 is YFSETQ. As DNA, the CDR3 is TGCGCCAGCAGACCCGGGGAGGGCTACAATGAGCAGTTCTTC. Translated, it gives CASRPGEGYNEQFF.

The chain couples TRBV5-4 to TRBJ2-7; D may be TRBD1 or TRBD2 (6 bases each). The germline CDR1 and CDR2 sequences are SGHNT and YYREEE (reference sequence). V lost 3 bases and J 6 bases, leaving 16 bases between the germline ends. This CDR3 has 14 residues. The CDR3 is CASSWGAGTGEQYF. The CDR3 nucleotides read TGTGCCAGCAGCTGGGGGGCAGGTACGGGCGAGCAGTACTTC.

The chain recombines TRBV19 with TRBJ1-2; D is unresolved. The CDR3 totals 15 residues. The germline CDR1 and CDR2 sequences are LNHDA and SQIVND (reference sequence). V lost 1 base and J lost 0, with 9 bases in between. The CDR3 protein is CASSIGGRANYGYTF. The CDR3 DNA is TGTGCCAGTAGTATAGGCGGCCGAGCTAACTATGGCTACACCTTC.

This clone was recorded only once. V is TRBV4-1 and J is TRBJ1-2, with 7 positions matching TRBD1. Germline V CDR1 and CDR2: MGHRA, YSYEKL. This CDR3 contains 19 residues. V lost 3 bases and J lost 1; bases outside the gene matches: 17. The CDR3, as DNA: TGCGCCAGCAGCCAGTCCAGCGGGCAGGGGGTAGACCTTAACTATGGCTACACCTTC. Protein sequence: CASSQSSGQGVDLNYGYTF.

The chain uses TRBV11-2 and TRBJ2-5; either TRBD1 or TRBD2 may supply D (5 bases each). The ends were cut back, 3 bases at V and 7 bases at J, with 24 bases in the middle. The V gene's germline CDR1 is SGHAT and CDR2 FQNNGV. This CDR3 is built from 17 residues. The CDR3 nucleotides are TGTGCCAGCAGCTTGGACCGGTCCGGGACCCCAAGGGGGACCCAGTACTTC. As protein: CASSLDRSGTPRGTQYF.

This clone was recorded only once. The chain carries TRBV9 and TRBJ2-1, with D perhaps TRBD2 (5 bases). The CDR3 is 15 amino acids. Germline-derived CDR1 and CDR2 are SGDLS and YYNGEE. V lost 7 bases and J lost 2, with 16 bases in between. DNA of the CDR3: TGTGCCAGCTCCTCTAGAGCGGTAACCTACAATGAGCAGTTCTTC. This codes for CASSSRAVTYNEQFF.

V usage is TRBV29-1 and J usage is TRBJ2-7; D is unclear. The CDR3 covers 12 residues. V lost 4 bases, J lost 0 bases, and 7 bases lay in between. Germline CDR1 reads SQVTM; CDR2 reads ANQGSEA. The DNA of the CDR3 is TGCAGCGTTGGACACTTCTCCTACGAGCAGTACTTC. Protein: CSVGHFSYEQYF.

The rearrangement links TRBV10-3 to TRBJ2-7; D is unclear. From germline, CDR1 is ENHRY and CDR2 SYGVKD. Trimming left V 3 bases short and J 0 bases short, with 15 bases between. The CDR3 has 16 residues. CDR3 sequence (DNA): TGTGCCATCAGTGAAGGGAACGGCATAAGCTCCTACGAGCAGTACTTC. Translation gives CAISEGNGISSYEQYF.

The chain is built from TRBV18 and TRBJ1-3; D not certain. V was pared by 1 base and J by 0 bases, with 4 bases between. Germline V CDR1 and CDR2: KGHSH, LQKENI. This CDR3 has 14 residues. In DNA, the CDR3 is TGTGCCAGCTCACCACGGGACTCTGGAAACACCATATATTTT. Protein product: CASSPRDSGNTIYF.

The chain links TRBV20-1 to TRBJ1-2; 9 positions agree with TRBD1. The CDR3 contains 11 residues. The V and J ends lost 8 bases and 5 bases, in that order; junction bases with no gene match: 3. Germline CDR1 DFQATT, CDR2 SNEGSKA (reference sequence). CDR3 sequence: CSTGTGYGYTF. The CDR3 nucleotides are TGCAGTACCGGGACAGGGTATGGCTACACCTTC.

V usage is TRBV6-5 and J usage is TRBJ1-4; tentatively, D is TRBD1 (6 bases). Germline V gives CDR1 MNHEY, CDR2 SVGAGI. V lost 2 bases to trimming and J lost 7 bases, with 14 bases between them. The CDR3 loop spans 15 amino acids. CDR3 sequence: CASSYGQGFGEKLFF. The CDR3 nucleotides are TGTGCCAGCAGTTACGGGCAGGGGTTTGGTGAAAAACTGTTTTTT.

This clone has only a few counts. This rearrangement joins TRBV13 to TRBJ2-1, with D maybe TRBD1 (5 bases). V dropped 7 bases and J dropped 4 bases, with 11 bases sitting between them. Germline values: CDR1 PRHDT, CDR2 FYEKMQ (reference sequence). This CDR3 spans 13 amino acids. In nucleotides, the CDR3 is TGTGCCAGCAACCCCACAGGATACAATGAGCAGTTCTTC. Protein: CASNPTGYNEQFF.

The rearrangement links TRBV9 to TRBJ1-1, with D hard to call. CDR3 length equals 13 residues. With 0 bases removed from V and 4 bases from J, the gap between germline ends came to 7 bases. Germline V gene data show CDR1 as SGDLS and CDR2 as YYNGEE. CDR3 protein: CASSVGIGTEAFF. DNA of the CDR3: TGTGCCAGCAGCGTAGGAATAGGCACTGAAGCTTTCTTT.

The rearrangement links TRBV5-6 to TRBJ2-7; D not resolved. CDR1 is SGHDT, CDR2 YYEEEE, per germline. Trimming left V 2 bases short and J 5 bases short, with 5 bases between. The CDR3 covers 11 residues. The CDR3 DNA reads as TGTGCCAGCAGCTTAAGGAACGAGCAGTACTTC. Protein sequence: CASSLRNEQYF.

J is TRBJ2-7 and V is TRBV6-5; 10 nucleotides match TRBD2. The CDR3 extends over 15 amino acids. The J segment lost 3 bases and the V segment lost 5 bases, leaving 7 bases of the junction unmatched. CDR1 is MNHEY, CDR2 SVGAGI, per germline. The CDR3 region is CASSPPLAGIYEQYF. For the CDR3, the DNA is TGTGCCAGCAGTCCCCCACTAGCGGGAATCTACGAGCAGTACTTC.

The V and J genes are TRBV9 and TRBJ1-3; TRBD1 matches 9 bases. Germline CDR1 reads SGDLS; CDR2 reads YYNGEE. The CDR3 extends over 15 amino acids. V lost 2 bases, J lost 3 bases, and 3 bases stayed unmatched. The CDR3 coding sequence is TGTGCCAGCAGCGTTACAGGGGGCTTTGGAAACACCATATATTTT. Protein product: CASSVTGGFGNTIYF.

CDR3 nucleotides: TGTGCCAGCAGCGGCGGGGGGGATGGCTACACCTTC. This codes for CASSGGGDGYTF. V and J are TRBV7-9 and TRBJ1-2, with D perhaps TRBD1 (5 bases). The CDR3 has 12 amino acids. The germline V gene encodes CDR1 SEHNR and CDR2 FQNEAQ (reference sequence). V was cut by 5 bases and J by 6 bases, with 10 bases left in between. Based on the CDR3 plus reference TRBV7-9 and TRBJ1-2, the full variable domain is DTGVSQNPRHKITKRGQNVTFRCDPISEHNRLYWYRQTLGQGPEFLTYFQNEAQLEKSRLLSDRFSAERPKGSFSTLEIQRTEQGDSAMYLCASSGGGDGYTFGSGTRLTVV.

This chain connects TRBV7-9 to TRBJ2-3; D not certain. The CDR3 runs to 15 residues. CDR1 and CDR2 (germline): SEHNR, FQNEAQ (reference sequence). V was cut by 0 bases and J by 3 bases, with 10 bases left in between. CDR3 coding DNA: TGTGCCAGCAGCTTAGCGGTGGGTTTGACAGATACGCAGTATTTT. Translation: CASSLAVGLTDTQYF.

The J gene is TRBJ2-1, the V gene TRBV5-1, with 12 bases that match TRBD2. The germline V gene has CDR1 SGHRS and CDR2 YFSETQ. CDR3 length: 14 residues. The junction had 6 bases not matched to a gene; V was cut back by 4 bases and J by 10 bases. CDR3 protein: CASSELAGGREQFF. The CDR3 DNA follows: TGCGCCAGCAGCGAACTAGCGGGAGGTCGCGAGCAGTTCTTC.

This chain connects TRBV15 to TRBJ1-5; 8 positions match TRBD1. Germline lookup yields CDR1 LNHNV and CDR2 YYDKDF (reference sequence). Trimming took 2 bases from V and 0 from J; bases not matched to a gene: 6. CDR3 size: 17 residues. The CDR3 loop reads CATSRKDRDFSNQPQHF. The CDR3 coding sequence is TGTGCCACCAGCAGAAAGGACAGGGATTTTAGCAATCAGCCCCAGCATTTT.

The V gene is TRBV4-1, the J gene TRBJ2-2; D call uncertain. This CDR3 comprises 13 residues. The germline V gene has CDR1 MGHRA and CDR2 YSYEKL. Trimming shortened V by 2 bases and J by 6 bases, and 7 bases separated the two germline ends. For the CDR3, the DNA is TGCGCCAGCAGCCAAAAGGGTCCCGGGGAGCTGTTTTTT. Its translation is CASSQKGPGELFF.